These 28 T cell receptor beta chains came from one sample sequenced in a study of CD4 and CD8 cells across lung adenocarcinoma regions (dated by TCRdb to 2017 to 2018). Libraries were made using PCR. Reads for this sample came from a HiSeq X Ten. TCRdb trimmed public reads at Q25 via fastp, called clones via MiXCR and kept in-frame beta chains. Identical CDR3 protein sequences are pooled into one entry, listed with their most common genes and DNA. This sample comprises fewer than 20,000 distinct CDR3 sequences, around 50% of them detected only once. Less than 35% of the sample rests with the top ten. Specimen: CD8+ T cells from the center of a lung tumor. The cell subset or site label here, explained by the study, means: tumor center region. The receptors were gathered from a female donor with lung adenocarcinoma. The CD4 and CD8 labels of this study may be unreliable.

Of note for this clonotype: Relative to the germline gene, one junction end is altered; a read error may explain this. The CDR3 reads CGGTGLGGTNMQYF. The CDR3 DNA sequence: TGTGGCGGCACGGGGCTCGGAGGGACAAACATGCAGTACTTC. The chain is built from TRBV6-1 and TRBJ2-4, with D perhaps given as TRBD1 or TRBD2 (6 bases each). This CDR3 is built from 14 residues. CDR1 is MNHNS, CDR2 SASEGT, per germline.

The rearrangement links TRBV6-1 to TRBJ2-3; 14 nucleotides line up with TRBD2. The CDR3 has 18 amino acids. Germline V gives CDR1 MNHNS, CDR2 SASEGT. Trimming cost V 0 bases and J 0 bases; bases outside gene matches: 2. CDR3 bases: TGTGCCAGCAGTGAAGCGGGACTAGCGGGAGCGAGCACAGATACGCAGTATTTT. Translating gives CASSEAGLAGASTDTQYF.

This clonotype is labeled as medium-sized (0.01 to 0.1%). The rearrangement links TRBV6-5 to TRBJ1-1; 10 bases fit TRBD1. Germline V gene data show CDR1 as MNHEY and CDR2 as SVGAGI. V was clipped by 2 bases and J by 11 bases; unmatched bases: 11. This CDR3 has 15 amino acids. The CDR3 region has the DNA TGTGCCAGCAGTTACGGTGGGACAGGGGTAATGAAGGCTTTCTTT. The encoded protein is CASSYGGTGVMKAFF.

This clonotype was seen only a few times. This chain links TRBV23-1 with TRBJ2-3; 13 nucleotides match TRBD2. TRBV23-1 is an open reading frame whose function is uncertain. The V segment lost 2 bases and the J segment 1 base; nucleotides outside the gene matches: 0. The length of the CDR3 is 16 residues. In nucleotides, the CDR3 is TGCGCCAGCAGTCAAGGGACTAGCGGGGGCACAGATACGCAGTATTTT. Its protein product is CASSQGTSGGTDTQYF.

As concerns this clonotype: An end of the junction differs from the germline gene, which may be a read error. CDR3: CASSRAGGGGGGQETQYF. In DNA form, the CDR3 reads TGCGCCAGCAGCCGAGCGGGCGGGGGCGGGGGAGGCCAAGAGACCCAGTACTTT. V and J are TRBV4-1 and TRBJ2-5, with D tentatively TRBD2 (7 bases). The CDR3 is made up of 18 amino acids. The germline V gene encodes CDR1 MGHRA and CDR2 YSYEKL.

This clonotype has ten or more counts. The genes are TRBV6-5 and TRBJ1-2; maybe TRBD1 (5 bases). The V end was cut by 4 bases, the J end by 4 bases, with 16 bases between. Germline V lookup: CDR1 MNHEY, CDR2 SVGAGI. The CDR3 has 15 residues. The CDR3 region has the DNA TGTGCCAGCAGTTTCTCGACGACAGACTTCTATGGCTACACCTTC. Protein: CASSFSTTDFYGYTF.

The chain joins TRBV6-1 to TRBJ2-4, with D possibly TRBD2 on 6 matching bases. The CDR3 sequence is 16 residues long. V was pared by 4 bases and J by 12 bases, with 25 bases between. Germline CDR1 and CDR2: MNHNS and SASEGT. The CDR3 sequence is CASSVTGVGVKDTQYF. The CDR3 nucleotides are TGTGCCAGCAGTGTTACGGGGGTGGGCGTCAAAGACACTCAGTACTTC.

This CDR3 reads CASSTSGGGYNEQFF. DNA of the CDR3: TGCGCCAGCAGTACTAGCGGGGGGGGGTACAATGAGCAGTTCTTC. The chain couples TRBV10-1 to TRBJ2-1, with 13 bases identical to TRBD2. The CDR3 covers 15 residues. Per germline, CDR1 WNHNN and CDR2 SYGVQD (reference sequence). The V and J ends lost 5 bases and 4 bases, in that order; junction bases with no gene match: 2.

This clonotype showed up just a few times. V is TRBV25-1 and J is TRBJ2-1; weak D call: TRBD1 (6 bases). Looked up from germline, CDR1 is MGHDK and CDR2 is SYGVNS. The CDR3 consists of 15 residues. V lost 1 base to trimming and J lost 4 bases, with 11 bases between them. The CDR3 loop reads CASSELTGGYNEQFF. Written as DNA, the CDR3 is TGTGCCAGCAGTGAATTGACAGGCGGATACAATGAGCAGTTCTTC.

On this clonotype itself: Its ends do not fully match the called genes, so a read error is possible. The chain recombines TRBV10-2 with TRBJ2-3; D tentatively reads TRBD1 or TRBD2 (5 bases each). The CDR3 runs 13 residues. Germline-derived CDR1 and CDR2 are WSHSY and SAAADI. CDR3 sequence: CATGLGPEDMQYF. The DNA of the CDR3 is TGCGCCACGGGGCTCGGCCCCGAAGATATGCAGTATTTT.

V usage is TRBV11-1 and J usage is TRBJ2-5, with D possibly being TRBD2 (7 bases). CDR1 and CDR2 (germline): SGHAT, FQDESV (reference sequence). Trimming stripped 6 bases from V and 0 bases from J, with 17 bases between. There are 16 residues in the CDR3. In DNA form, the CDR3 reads TGTGCCAGCAGGGGTAGGGGGGGCCGTGACCAAGAGACCCAGTACTTC. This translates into CASRGRGGRDQETQYF.

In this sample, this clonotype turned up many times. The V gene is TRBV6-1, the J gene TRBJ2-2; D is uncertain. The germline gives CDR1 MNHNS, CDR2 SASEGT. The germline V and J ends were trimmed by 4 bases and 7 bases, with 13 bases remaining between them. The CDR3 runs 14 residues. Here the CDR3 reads CASSALRSFGELFF. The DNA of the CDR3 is TGTGCCAGCAGTGCCCTTAGGAGCTTCGGGGAGCTGTTTTTT.

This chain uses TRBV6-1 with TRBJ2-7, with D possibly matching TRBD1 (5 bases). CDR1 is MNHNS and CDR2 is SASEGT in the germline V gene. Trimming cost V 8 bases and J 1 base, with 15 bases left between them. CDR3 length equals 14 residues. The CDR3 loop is CASRQIYSSYEQYF. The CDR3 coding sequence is TGTGCCAGCCGACAGATCTACTCTTCCTACGAGCAGTACTTC.

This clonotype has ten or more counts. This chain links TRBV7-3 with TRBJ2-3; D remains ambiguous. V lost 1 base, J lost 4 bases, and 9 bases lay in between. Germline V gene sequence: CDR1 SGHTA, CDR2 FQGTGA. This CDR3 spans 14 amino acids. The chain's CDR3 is CASSLIPSSDTQYF. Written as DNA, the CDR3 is TGTGCCAGCAGCTTAATTCCTAGTTCAGATACGCAGTATTTT.

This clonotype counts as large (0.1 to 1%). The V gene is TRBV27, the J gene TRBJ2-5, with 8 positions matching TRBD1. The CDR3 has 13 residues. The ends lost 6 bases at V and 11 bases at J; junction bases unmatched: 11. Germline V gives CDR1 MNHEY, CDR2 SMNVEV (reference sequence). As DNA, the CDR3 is TGTGCCAGCAGCCGAGGACAGGGCCGGGAGCAGTACTTC. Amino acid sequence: CASSRGQGREQYF.

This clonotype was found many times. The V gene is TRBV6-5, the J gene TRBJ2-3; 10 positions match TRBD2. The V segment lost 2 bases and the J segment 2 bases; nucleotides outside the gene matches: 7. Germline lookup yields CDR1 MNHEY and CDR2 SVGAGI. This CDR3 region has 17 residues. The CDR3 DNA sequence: TGTGCCAGCAGTTACGGGGGGACTAGCGTCCCCACAGATACGCAGTATTTT. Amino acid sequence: CASSYGGTSVPTDTQYF.

The CDR3 coding sequence is TGTGCCAGCAAGACTAGCGGGGGCGGCACAGATACGCAGTATTTT. It codes for CASKTSGGGTDTQYF. This chain connects TRBV6-1 to TRBJ2-3, with 12 bases lining up with TRBD2. The V gene end was trimmed by 7 bases and the J gene end by 1 base; junction bases not matched to a gene: 3. CDR1 is MNHNS, CDR2 SASEGT, per germline. This CDR3 spans 15 amino acids.

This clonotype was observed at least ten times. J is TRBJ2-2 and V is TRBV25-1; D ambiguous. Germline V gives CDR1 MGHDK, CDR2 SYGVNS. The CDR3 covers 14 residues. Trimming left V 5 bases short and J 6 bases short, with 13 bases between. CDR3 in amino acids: CASSSQDGSGELFF. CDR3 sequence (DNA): TGTGCCAGCAGTAGTCAGGACGGTTCCGGGGAGCTGTTTTTT.

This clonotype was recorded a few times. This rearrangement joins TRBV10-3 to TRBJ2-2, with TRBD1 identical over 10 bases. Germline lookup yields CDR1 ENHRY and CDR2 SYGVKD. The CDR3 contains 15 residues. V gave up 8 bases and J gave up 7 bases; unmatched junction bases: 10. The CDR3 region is CAIPGQGGGIGELFF. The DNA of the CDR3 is TGTGCCATCCCTGGACAGGGGGGCGGTATCGGGGAGCTGTTTTTT.

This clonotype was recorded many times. The CDR3 sequence is CASSYSVQGDYGYTF. CDR3 sequence (DNA): TGTGCCAGCAGTTACTCGGTACAGGGAGACTATGGCTACACCTTC. The genes are TRBV6-5 and TRBJ1-2; perhaps TRBD1 as D (6 bases). V lost 0 bases to trimming and J lost 3 bases, with 11 bases between them. CDR3 length: 15 amino acids. Germline V gene sequence: CDR1 MNHEY, CDR2 SVGAGI.

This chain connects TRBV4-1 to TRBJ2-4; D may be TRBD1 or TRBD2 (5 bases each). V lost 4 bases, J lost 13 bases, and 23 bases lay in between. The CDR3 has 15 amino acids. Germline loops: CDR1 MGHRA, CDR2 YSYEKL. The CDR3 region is CASSPGPSAKNTQYF. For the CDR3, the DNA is TGCGCCAGCAGCCCGGGGCCCAGCGCCAAAAATACGCAGTACTTC.

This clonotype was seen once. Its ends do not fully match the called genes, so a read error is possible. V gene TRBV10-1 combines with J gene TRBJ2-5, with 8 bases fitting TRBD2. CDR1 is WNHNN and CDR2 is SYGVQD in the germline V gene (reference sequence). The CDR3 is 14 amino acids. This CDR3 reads CAGSGGPDPETQYF. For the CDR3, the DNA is TGCGCCGGCAGCGGGGGCCCTGACCCAGAGACCCAGTACTTC.

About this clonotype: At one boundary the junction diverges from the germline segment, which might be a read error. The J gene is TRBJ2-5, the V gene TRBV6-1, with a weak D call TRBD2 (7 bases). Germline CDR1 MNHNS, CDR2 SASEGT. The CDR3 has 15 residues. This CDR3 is CAGGPGGGDQETQYF. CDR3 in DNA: TGTGCCGGGGGTCCGGGGGGCGGGGACCAAGAGACCCAGTACTTT.

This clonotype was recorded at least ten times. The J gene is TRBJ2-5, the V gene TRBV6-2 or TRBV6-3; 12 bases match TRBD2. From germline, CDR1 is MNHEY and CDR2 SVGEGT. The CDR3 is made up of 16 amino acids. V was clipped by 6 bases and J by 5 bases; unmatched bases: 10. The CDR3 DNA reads TGTGCCAGCAGCCGCCCTAGCGGGGGGGCCGATGAGACCCAGTACTTC. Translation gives CASSRPSGGADETQYF.

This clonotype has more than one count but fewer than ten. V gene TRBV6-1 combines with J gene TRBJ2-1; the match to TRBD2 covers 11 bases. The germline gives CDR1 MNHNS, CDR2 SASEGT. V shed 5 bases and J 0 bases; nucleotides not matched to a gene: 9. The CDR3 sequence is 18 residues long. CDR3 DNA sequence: TGTGCCAGCAGTAGTTGGGGACTAGCGGCAAGCTCCTACAATGAGCAGTTCTTC. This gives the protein CASSSWGLAASSYNEQFF.

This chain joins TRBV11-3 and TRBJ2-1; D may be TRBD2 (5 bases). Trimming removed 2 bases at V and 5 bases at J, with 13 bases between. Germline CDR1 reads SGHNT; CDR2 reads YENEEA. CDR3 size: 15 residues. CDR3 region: CASSLLEGGHNEQFF. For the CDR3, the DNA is TGTGCCAGCAGCTTATTAGAGGGCGGGCACAATGAGCAGTTCTTC.

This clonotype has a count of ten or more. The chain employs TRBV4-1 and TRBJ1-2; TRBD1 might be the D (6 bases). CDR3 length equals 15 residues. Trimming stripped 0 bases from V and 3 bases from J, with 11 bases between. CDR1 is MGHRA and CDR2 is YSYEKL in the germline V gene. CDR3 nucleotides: TGCGCCAGCAGCCAAGAGGGGGCGTCTGACTATGGCTACACCTTC. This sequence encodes CASSQEGASDYGYTF.

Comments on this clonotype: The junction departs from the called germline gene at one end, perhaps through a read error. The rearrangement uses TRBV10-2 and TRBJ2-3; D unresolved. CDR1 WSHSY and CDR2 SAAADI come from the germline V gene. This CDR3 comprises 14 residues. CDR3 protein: CAVSAQRAGDTQYF. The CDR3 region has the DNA TGCGCCGTCTCGGCGCAGAGAGCAGGAGATACGCAGTATTTC.